The next 15 T cell receptor beta chains were all read from a single sample in a study of molecular identifiers for immune sequencing clone quantification. MiXCR was run by TCRdb on the PCR reads, yielding one entry per CDR3 protein. The sample records some 97,000 distinct CDR3 sequences, roughly 26% being singletons. Sequenced input: naive CD8+ T cells from blood, with Jurkat cell RNA spiked in. This sample's subset: FACS-sorted CD8+CD4-CCR7+CD45RA+ naive T cells. Receptors originate from a human donor in good health. Some libraries in this study had Jurkat cell RNA spiked in.

In its sample, this clonotype was seen many times. The chain links TRBV11-2 to TRBJ1-5; 7 positions match TRBD1. The V gene end was trimmed by 0 bases and the J gene end by 2 bases; junction bases not matched to a gene: 4. Germline CDR1 SGHAT, CDR2 FQNNGV. CDR3 length: 16 amino acids. CDR3 residues: CASSLDRTGGNQPQHF. The CDR3 DNA reads as TGTGCCAGCAGCTTAGATAGGACAGGCGGCAATCAGCCCCAGCATTTT.

About this clonotype itself: A much larger clonotype is one base distant, so this may be a read error. The chain recombines TRBV5-1 with TRBJ1-6; 10 nucleotides agree with TRBD1. The CDR3 covers 18 residues. CDR1 and CDR2 (germline): SGHRS, YFSETQ. The CDR3 loop reads CASSLAFRQGAVDSHLHF. DNA for the CDR3: TGCGCCAGCAGCTTGGCCTTCCGACAGGGGGCTGTTGATTCACACCTCCACTTT.

This clonotype appeared many times. The genes are TRBV10-3 and TRBJ2-7, with TRBD1 as a possible D gene (5 bases). The CDR3 runs 15 residues. Germline CDR1 is ENHRY and CDR2 is SYGVKD. V lost 10 bases and J lost 3, with 22 bases in between. The CDR3 DNA follows: TGTGCCACTCAGAACGACAGCTCCTATCACTACGAGCAGTACTTC. It yields the protein CATQNDSSYHYEQYF.

Many counts were recorded for this clonotype. The gene calls are TRBV5-5 and TRBJ2-5, with a possible D match to TRBD1 (6 bases). The CDR3 is 16 amino acids. V was cut by 4 bases and J by 1 base, with 17 bases left in between. CDR1 and CDR2 from the germline V gene are SGHKS and YYEKEE (reference sequence). CDR3 DNA sequence: TGTGCCAGCAGCCGCTGGAACAGGGATGCCCAAGAGACCCAGTACTTC. Protein: CASSRWNRDAQETQYF.

The CDR3 sequence: CATSDSVSTQHF. For the CDR3, the DNA is TGTGCCACCAGTGATAGTGTATCGACCCAGCATTTT. The chain is built from TRBV24-1 and TRBJ1-5; D is unclear. V was clipped by 3 bases and J by 11 bases, with 10 bases between them. Germline CDR1 KGHDR, CDR2 SFDVKD. The CDR3 has 12 residues.

In its sample, this clonotype was seen a few times. The chain has TRBV27 and TRBJ2-1; TRBD1 might be the D (6 bases). Germline CDR1 is MNHEY and CDR2 is SMNVEV (reference sequence). The CDR3 spans 15 residues. Trimming cost V 6 bases and J 9 bases, with 21 bases left between them. The CDR3 sequence: CASSEGVKMGVEQFF. CDR3 bases: TGTGCCAGCAGCGAGGGGGTAAAAATGGGGGTTGAGCAGTTCTTC.

This clonotype showed up many times. The rearrangement links TRBV7-9 to TRBJ1-2; D gene uncertain. The CDR3 is made up of 11 amino acids. Germline lookup yields CDR1 SEHNR and CDR2 FQNEAQ (reference sequence). V was cut by 11 bases and J by 7 bases, with 14 bases left in between. Written as DNA, the CDR3 is TGTGCCGTAGAGGCAGGATCTGGCTACACCTTC. It is translated as CAVEAGSGYTF. Full variable domain (outside the CDR3, taken from reference TRBV7-9 and TRBJ1-2): DTGVSQNPRHKITKRGQNVTFRCDPISEHNRLYWYRQTLGQGPEFLTYFQNEAQLEKSRLLSDRFSAERPKGSFSTLEIQRTEQGDSAMYLCAVEAGSGYTFGSGTRLTVV.

A note on this clonotype: A read error is possible here, since a much larger clone lies one base away. The chain has TRBV6-6 and TRBJ2-4, with D perhaps TRBD2 (6 bases). The CDR3 consists of 16 residues. Germline CDR1 and CDR2: MNHNY and SVGAGI (reference sequence). CDR3 DNA sequence: TGTGCCAGCAGTTTTATTAGCGGTAGGGCCAATAACATTCAGTACTTC. This sequence encodes CASSFISGRANNIQYF.

This rearrangement joins TRBV6-5 to TRBJ2-1, with D possibly being TRBD2 (5 bases). Trimming took 5 bases from V and 1 from J, leaving 12 bases between them. The CDR3 is 15 amino acids. The germline V gene has CDR1 MNHEY and CDR2 SVGAGI. The CDR3 loop is CASSPTSESYNEQFF. CDR3 DNA: TGTGCCAGCAGTCCAACTAGTGAGTCCTACAATGAGCAGTTCTTC.

With regard to this clonotype: It may be a read error: a sequence one base away is much more abundant. The rearrangement uses TRBV5-3 and TRBJ2-7, with no clear D. TRBV5-3 counts as an open reading frame of uncertain function. The CDR3 spans 11 residues. The CDR3 loop is CTSSSPYEQYF. The CDR3 nucleotides read TGTACCAGCAGCTCCCCCTACGAGCAGTACTTC.

This clonotype was picked up many times. The chain has TRBV5-6 and TRBJ2-7; TRBD1 matches at 11 bases. J gave up 0 bases and V 3 bases, and 2 bases lay outside the gene matches. The CDR3 has 15 residues. Germline assignment: CDR1 SGHDT and CDR2 YYEEEE. The CDR3 spells CASSSGTGGSYEQYF. In DNA, the CDR3 is TGTGCCAGCAGCTCTGGGACAGGGGGCTCCTACGAGCAGTACTTC.

V is TRBV29-1 and J is TRBJ2-1, with 7 bases that match TRBD1. J was trimmed by 2 bases and V by 7 bases; bases with no gene match: 14. This CDR3 comprises 16 residues. Germline values: CDR1 SQVTM, CDR2 ANQGSEA. The CDR3 reads CSAYGTAGLTYNEQFF. CDR3 DNA sequence: TGCAGCGCCTATGGGACAGCCGGCCTCACCTACAATGAGCAGTTCTTC.

Concerning this clonotype: This clone may be a read error of a much larger clone one base away. This sequence joins TRBV6-5 and TRBJ2-7; D might be TRBD1 (6 bases). Per germline, CDR1 MNHEY and CDR2 SVGAGI. The CDR3 is 14 residues long. CDR3 sequence (DNA): TGTGCCCGCAGTCCCGGGTCAGGGGTGGTCGAGCAGTACTTC. As protein: CARSPGSGVVEQYF.

This clonotype has ten or more counts. The rearrangement uses TRBV12-3 or TRBV12-4 and TRBJ2-7; 8 nucleotides line up with TRBD2. The V gene end was trimmed by 2 bases and the J gene end by 3 bases; junction bases not matched to a gene: 6. This CDR3 is 15 amino acids long. CDR3 DNA sequence: TGTGCCAGCAGTTTATCGGCTAGCGGGTACTACGAGCAGTACTTC. This gives the protein CASSLSASGYYEQYF.

This clonotype was counted ten times or more. The chain uses TRBV6-5 and TRBJ2-3; 10 nucleotides line up with TRBD2. V trimming: 5 bases; J trimming: 3 bases; junction bases outside the gene matches: 5. The CDR3 has 15 residues. CDR1 is MNHEY, CDR2 SVGAGI, per germline. The CDR3 is CASSPEAGGTDTQYF. The CDR3 nucleotides read TGTGCCAGCAGTCCCGAAGCGGGAGGGACAGATACGCAGTATTTT.